The 5 T cell receptor beta chains below all came from one sample that was sequenced in a study of blood T cell repertoires in COVID-19. Clones were sequenced by immunoSEQ multiplex PCR, and TCRdb holds only the in-frame ones, with some missing. The sample comprises 95,000 to 110,000 clones, over 60% of which are singletons, and about 4.5% rests with the top ten. Sequenced material: peripheral blood. These receptors all come from a man aged 70-80 years with acute or convalescent COVID-19.

The chain combines TRBV7-8 with TRBJ1-5; 7 nucleotides align to TRBD1. V lost 3 bases, J lost 1 base, and 6 bases stayed unmatched. In germline, CDR1 is SGHVS, CDR2 FQNEAQ. The CDR3 totals 16 residues. In nucleotides, the CDR3 is TGTGCCAGCAGCTTGTTAGACAGGGCAAGCAATCAGCCCCAGCATTTT. This encodes CASSLLDRASNQPQHF.

This sequence joins TRBV2 and TRBJ2-5; 9 bases map to TRBD1. There are 16 residues in the CDR3. Looked up from germline, CDR1 is SNHLY and CDR2 is FYNNEI. V lost 1 base, J lost 2 bases, and 5 bases stayed unmatched. The CDR3 nucleotides read TGTGCCAGCAGTGAAGGGCCGGGACAGGGACAAGAGACCCAGTACTTC. Residues: CASSEGPGQGQETQYF.

The chain joins TRBV5-1 to TRBJ2-5; D perhaps matches TRBD2 (5 bases). CDR3 length: 15 amino acids. Germline-derived CDR1 and CDR2 are SGHRS and YFSETQ. V was shortened by 1 base and J by 5 bases, with 15 bases between the two germline ends. The CDR3 region has the DNA TGCGCCAGCAGCTTGCAAGCGGAGTTAGGCGAGACCCAGTACTTC. Amino acids: CASSLQAELGETQYF.

The chain employs TRBV6-5 and TRBJ1-1, with TRBD1 as a possible D gene (5 bases). The V gene lost 10 bases and the J gene lost 5 bases, with 17 bases spanning the gap. The germline V gene encodes CDR1 MNHEY and CDR2 SVGAGI. The CDR3 sequence is 13 residues long. For the CDR3, the DNA is TGTGCCACCCGGGACCGGGGGGGGACTGAAGCTTTCTTT. This encodes CATRDRGGTEAFF.

This chain joins TRBV6-1 and TRBJ1-5; 7 nucleotides match TRBD1. The CDR3 has 15 residues. Germline CDR1 is MNHNS and CDR2 is SASEGT. V trimming: 3 bases; J trimming: 1 base; junction bases outside the gene matches: 3. The DNA of the CDR3 is TGTGCCAGCAGTGATAGGACAGGCAGCAATCAGCCCCAGCATTTT. Its protein product is CASSDRTGSNQPQHF.